This T cell receptor (beta chain) was obtained from a study of cytomegalovirus exposure and HLA in healthy donors. Findings and caveats of the study: Productive rates of about 90% or about 30% were seen for most TCR beta V segments in an earlier analysis. Later analysis suggested links between common viral pathogens and several top significant clusters. TCR beta chain V- and J-gene trimming was linked, in a later analysis, to a missense variant in DCLRE1C.

As regards this clone: What it binds is unknown.

The CDR3 totals 14 residues. The germline V gene encodes CDR1 MNHEY and CDR2 SVGAGI. Losses at the gene ends were 10 bases for V and 6 bases for J; bases not matched to a gene: 13. 60 Vbeta and 13 Jbeta primers were used in PCR. Assay: immunoSEQ multiplex PCR; the TCRdb copy retains only in-frame clones and omits some. The sample contains over 150,000 clones, over 70% of which appear only once. The receptor's source is a woman in her forties or fifties in good health and CMV-seropositive. This sequence joins TRBV6-5 and TRBJ2-3; 7 bases fit TRBD1. Sample: PBMCs. DNA of the CDR3: TGTGCCACCCTGCGGCTAGGGGGCTCGGATACGCAGTATTTT. Translation: CATLRLGGSDTQYF.